This T cell receptor beta chain was recorded in a study of memory CD4+ T cells and cytomegalovirus serostatus. Study-level points and caveats: CMV serostatus prediction reached median AUC roughly 0.95, or 0.91 with US-trained model. Of about 150 reported CMV TCRbeta sequences, some 67 were found in memory CD4+ repertoires.

The sort gate was single viable CD3+CD4+CD8-CD45RO+ cells for memory CD4+ T cells. CD4+ T cells were isolated by positive magnetic selection. With respect to this clone: Its specificity is unknown.

V trimming: 6 bases; J trimming: 5 bases; junction bases outside the gene matches: 8. The CDR3 has 15 amino acids. Germline V gives CDR1 MDHEN, CDR2 SYDVKM. How the authors handled the data: After removing out-of-frame reads, around 2,100,000 distinct TCRbeta sequences remained. Only in-frame clones appear in the TCRdb table, and some are missing; sequencing was by immunoSEQ multiplex PCR. The DNA was the basis for D and trimming; V, J and clone size are from that table. The sample consists of 25,000 to 30,000 clones, 70% to 80% of them appearing once. The source of this sequence is an adult in good health and CMV-seronegative. The chain has TRBV28 and TRBJ2-2; 8 bases fit TRBD1. Material: memory CD4+ T cells from blood. This CDR3 is CASSAGGLGTGELFF. The CDR3 nucleotides read TGTGCCAGCAGCGCAGGGGGCTTGGGAACCGGGGAGCTGTTTTTT.